The 29 T cell receptor beta chains below come from one sample, sequenced in a study of identical twins. One entry per CDR3 protein results from TCRdb running MiXCR on the 5' RACE reads. This sample has fewer than 550,000 distinct CDR3 sequences; nearly 15% occur once, and the top ten carry 0.35% to 0.45%. The same sample was also studied in work on yellow fever vaccine responses in identical twins.

The specimen sequenced was CD4+ T cells sorted from blood. The receptors shown here come from a woman between 18 and 29 years old in good health.

The rearrangement uses TRBV28 and TRBJ1-1, with 7 bases lining up with TRBD1. The germline V gene has CDR1 MDHEN and CDR2 SYDVKM. CDR3 size: 13 residues. J gave up 6 bases and V 5 bases, and 6 bases lay outside the gene matches. The CDR3 DNA sequence: TGTGCCAGCAGTCCCAACAGGGGCCCTGAAGCTTTCTTT. This gives the protein CASSPNRGPEAFF.

This clonotype appeared many times. The chain employs TRBV29-1 and TRBJ2-1, with 12 bases identical to TRBD2. Germline V lookup: CDR1 SQVTM, CDR2 ANQGSEA. The J segment lost 9 bases and the V segment lost 5 bases, leaving 14 bases of the junction unmatched. The CDR3 sequence is 16 residues long. The CDR3 DNA is TGCAGCGTTAATCCCGCTAGCGGGAGGGCCTTGGGTGAGCAGTTCTTC. Encoded protein: CSVNPASGRALGEQFF.

This clonotype was picked up a small number of times. The chain combines TRBV6-5 with TRBJ2-7; no definite D call. Trimming removed 8 bases at V and 5 bases at J, with 10 bases between. This CDR3 contains 11 residues. Germline loops: CDR1 MNHEY, CDR2 SVGAGI. The CDR3 loop is CASSSFNEQYF. Here the CDR3 DNA reads TGTGCCAGCTCATCTTTTAACGAGCAGTACTTC.

This chain joins TRBV9 and TRBJ1-1; D ambiguous. Trimming pared 2 bases from V and 1 base from J, leaving 9 bases between. CDR1 and CDR2 (germline): SGDLS, YYNGEE. The CDR3 has 14 residues. The CDR3 DNA sequence: TGTGCCAGCAGCGTTCGGGCGTCGAACACTGAAGCTTTCTTT. As protein: CASSVRASNTEAFF.

The chain carries TRBV7-2 and TRBJ2-5, with 10 bases lining up with TRBD2. Germline trimming cut 5 bases from V and 3 bases from J; bases unmatched to any gene: 12. Germline V CDR1 and CDR2: SGHTA, FQGNSA. The CDR3 is 17 amino acids. Written as DNA, the CDR3 is TGTGCCAGCAGCAAATCGCCGCGGACTAGCGGAAAAGAGACCCAGTACTTC. It is translated as CASSKSPRTSGKETQYF.

This clonotype was observed a handful of times. The CDR3 spells CASSLEIRNTEAFF. CDR3 in DNA: TGTGCCAGCAGCTTAGAGATTCGGAACACTGAAGCTTTCTTT. The chain couples TRBV7-9 to TRBJ1-1; the D is unclear. CDR3 length: 14 amino acids. Germline values: CDR1 SEHNR, CDR2 FQNEAQ (reference sequence). V was clipped by 1 base and J by 1 base, with 7 bases between them.

This chain joins TRBV10-3 and TRBJ2-2; the D gene could be TRBD1 or TRBD2 (6 bases each). Per germline, CDR1 ENHRY and CDR2 SYGVKD. V lost 10 bases, J lost 3 bases, and 21 bases lay in between. This CDR3 has 16 amino acids. As DNA, the CDR3 is TGTGCCACCAGCGTGGGGGGCGGATCTTACACCGGGGAGCTGTTTTTT. It encodes CATSVGGGSYTGELFF.

V is TRBV20-1 and J is TRBJ2-6; D is ambiguous. The CDR3 length is 14 residues. Germline V gene data show CDR1 as DFQATT and CDR2 as SNEGSKA (reference sequence). Trimming stripped 3 bases from V and 0 bases from J, with 6 bases between. The CDR3 DNA follows: TGCAGTGCTAGTCAACTCTCTGGGGCCAACGTCCTGACTTTC. Its translation: CSASQLSGANVLTF.

This clonotype was seen a few times. This chain links TRBV7-8 with TRBJ2-1, with 12 bases fitting TRBD2. Germline CDR1 reads SGHVS; CDR2 reads FQNEAQ. V dropped 5 bases and J dropped 4; count of bases not matched to a gene: 6. The CDR3 is 16 residues long. The CDR3 coding sequence is TGTGCCAGCAGCCCTAGCGGGAGGGCCCTATACAATGAGCAGTTCTTC. Its translation: CASSPSGRALYNEQFF.

V and J are TRBV12-3 or TRBV12-4 and TRBJ1-5; 7 bases map to TRBD1. The CDR3 has 15 residues. V dropped 4 bases and J dropped 3; count of bases not matched to a gene: 6. CDR3 amino acids: CASSYGTDFNQPQHF. The CDR3 DNA follows: TGTGCCAGCAGTTACGGGACAGATTTCAATCAGCCCCAGCATTTT.

V and J are TRBV10-3 and TRBJ2-2; D is possibly TRBD1 (6 bases). The CDR3 spans 18 residues. Trimming shortened V by 5 bases and J by 2 bases, and 21 bases separated the two germline ends. Germline V gives CDR1 ENHRY, CDR2 SYGVKD. CDR3 residues: CAISLGRGTSLNTGELFF. CDR3 DNA sequence: TGTGCCATCAGTCTGGGCAGGGGCACATCTCTCAACACCGGGGAGCTGTTTTTT.

This chain uses TRBV6-2 or TRBV6-3 with TRBJ2-7; D may be TRBD2 (6 bases). The CDR3 has 12 residues. V was pared by 5 bases and J by 6 bases, with 11 bases between. Germline V gene sequence: CDR1 MNHEY, CDR2 SVGEGT. CDR3 sequence reads: CASSRLEGEQYV. CDR3 DNA sequence: TGTGCCAGCAGTCGACTAGAGGGCGAGCAGTACGTC.

The V call is TRBV12-3 or TRBV12-4, the J call TRBJ1-5; 8 bases line up with TRBD1. Trimming at V came to 2 bases and at J to 0 bases, leaving 3 bases not matched to a gene. The CDR3 runs 16 residues. The CDR3 spells CASSLQGASSNQPQHF. CDR3 DNA: TGTGCCAGCAGTTTACAGGGGGCCTCTAGCAATCAGCCCCAGCATTTT.

This clonotype has a handful of counts. V usage is TRBV3-1 and J usage is TRBJ2-3; 9 nucleotides align to TRBD2. J gave up 4 bases and V 3 bases, and 5 bases lay outside the gene matches. CDR3 length: 15 residues. Germline CDR1 reads LGHDT; CDR2 reads YNNKEL (reference sequence). CDR3 in DNA: TGTGCCAGCAGCCACATAGCGGGAGAAGCAGATACGCAGTATTTT. This translates into CASSHIAGEADTQYF.

The V gene is TRBV7-3, the J gene TRBJ2-2; D is undetermined. The CDR3 is 15 amino acids. Between the trimmed V and J ends, which lost 5 bases and 0 bases, there was a span of 10 bases. The germline gives CDR1 SGHTA, CDR2 FQGTGA. For the CDR3, the DNA is TGTGCCAGCAGCACGACCAATTCGAACACCGGGGAGCTGTTTTTT. It encodes CASSTTNSNTGELFF.

The chain combines TRBV6-6 with TRBJ2-7; D is perhaps TRBD1 (6 bases). Germline CDR1 is MNHNY and CDR2 is SVGAGI (reference sequence). V was trimmed by 5 bases and J by 5 bases, leaving 10 bases between them. The CDR3 is made up of 12 amino acids. CDR3 nucleotides: TGTGCCAGCAGTGACAGACAGGACGAGCAGTACGTC. This gives the protein CASSDRQDEQYV.

The V and J genes are TRBV10-3 and TRBJ1-2, with a weak D call TRBD1 (6 bases). The CDR3 totals 17 residues. The germline V and J ends were trimmed by 0 bases and 0 bases, with 14 bases remaining between them. CDR1 is ENHRY, CDR2 SYGVKD, per germline. CDR3 bases: TGTGCCATCAGTGAGTCCGGCAGGGGAAGAGCTAACTATGGCTACACCTTC. Its translation is CAISESGRGRANYGYTF.

This clonotype has just a few counts. The chain recombines TRBV2 with TRBJ2-1; TRBD2 might be the D (6 bases). The germline V and J ends were trimmed by 5 bases and 7 bases, with 12 bases remaining between them. Germline V gives CDR1 SNHLY, CDR2 FYNNEI. The CDR3 extends over 13 amino acids. Here the CDR3 DNA reads TGTGCCAGCAGTTCCGGGGGAGGAAATGAGCAGTTCTTC. Its protein product is CASSSGGGNEQFF.

The CDR3 reads CASAPPGADTQYF. DNA of the CDR3: TGTGCCAGCGCCCCCCCGGGGGCAGATACGCAGTATTTT. J is TRBJ2-3 and V is TRBV2; a weak D match, TRBD2 (6 bases). V lost 8 bases and J 4 bases, leaving 13 bases between the germline ends. The CDR3 extends over 13 amino acids. Per germline, CDR1 SNHLY and CDR2 FYNNEI.

This sequence joins TRBV29-1 and TRBJ1-1; the match to TRBD1 covers 8 bases. The CDR3 length is 12 residues. With V trimmed by 7 bases and J by 6 bases, 7 bases remained unmatched. CDR1 is SQVTM and CDR2 is ANQGSEA in the germline V gene. This CDR3 is CSGDRGGSEAFF. CDR3 bases: TGCAGCGGCGACAGGGGAGGCTCTGAAGCTTTCTTT.

This clonotype was detected only a few times. J is TRBJ2-4 and V is TRBV20-1; TRBD2 might be the D (5 bases). The V end was cut by 1 base, the J end by 6 bases, with 10 bases between. From germline, CDR1 is DFQATT and CDR2 SNEGSKA (reference sequence). This CDR3 has 13 amino acids. The CDR3 spells CSARVDGGNIQYF. CDR3 nucleotide sequence: TGCAGTGCTAGAGTGGACGGAGGAAACATTCAGTACTTC.

In this sample, this clonotype turned up a few times. The chain couples TRBV5-1 to TRBJ1-4; TRBD1 agrees at 7 bases. The CDR3 spans 15 residues. The germline V gene encodes CDR1 SGHRS and CDR2 YFSETQ. With 4 bases clipped from V and 7 bases from J, the junction kept 10 bases outside the gene matches. CDR3 coding DNA: TGCGCCAGCAGCCTCAGACAGGGCATTGGTGAAAAACTGTTTTTT. This gives the protein CASSLRQGIGEKLFF. The variable domain in full, with the rest retrieved from reference TRBV5-1 and TRBJ1-4, is KAGVTQTPRYLIKTRGQQVTLSCSPISGHRSVSWYQQTPGQGLQFLFEYFSETQRNKGNFPGRFSGRQFSNSRSEMNVSTLELGDSALYLCASSLRQGIGEKLFFGSGTQLSVL.

The V gene is TRBV10-3, the J gene TRBJ2-3; D perhaps matches TRBD2 (6 bases). CDR1 and CDR2 from the germline V gene are ENHRY and SYGVKD. This CDR3 comprises 16 residues. The V end lost 7 bases, the J end lost 0 bases, and 17 bases lay between the germline ends. CDR3 amino acids: CAITSGSGHSTDTQYF. The CDR3 DNA sequence: TGTGCCATCACCTCGGGTAGCGGCCACAGCACAGATACGCAGTATTTT.

In its sample, this clonotype was seen many times. The CDR3 region is CASSQDRGGGYTF. CDR3 in DNA: TGCGCCAGCAGCCAAGATAGGGGCGGTGGCTACACCTTC. The gene calls are TRBV4-1 and TRBJ1-2; D may be TRBD1 (5 bases). The V gene lost 0 bases and the J gene lost 7 bases, with 9 bases spanning the gap. The germline gives CDR1 MGHRA, CDR2 YSYEKL. The CDR3 is made up of 13 amino acids.

V gene TRBV28 combines with J gene TRBJ1-2; no clear D gene. Trimming shortened V by 7 bases and J by 2 bases, and 11 bases separated the two germline ends. This CDR3 comprises 13 residues. Germline-derived CDR1 and CDR2 are MDHEN and SYDVKM. The CDR3 is CASKAQINYGYTF. CDR3 DNA sequence: TGTGCCAGCAAGGCGCAGATAAACTATGGCTACACCTTC.

This clonotype was counted ten times or more. This chain joins TRBV12-3 or TRBV12-4 and TRBJ2-1; no reliable D call. The V gene lost 5 bases and the J gene lost 5 bases, with 4 bases spanning the gap. The CDR3 is made up of 11 amino acids. As DNA, the CDR3 is TGTGCCAGCAGTGCGAACAATGAGCAGTTCTTC. It codes for CASSANNEQFF.

Ten or more counts support this clonotype. This sequence joins TRBV9 and TRBJ2-5, with D uncertain. Germline V gene data show CDR1 as SGDLS and CDR2 as YYNGEE. CDR3 length: 12 residues. With 0 bases removed from V and 4 bases from J, the gap between germline ends came to 4 bases. In DNA, the CDR3 is TGTGCCAGCAGCGTAGGGGTAGAGACCCAGTACTTC. Amino acids: CASSVGVETQYF.

The V call is TRBV5-5, the J call TRBJ2-5; tentatively, D is TRBD1 (7 bases). Germline CDR1 SGHKS, CDR2 YYEKEE (reference sequence). V was clipped by 1 base and J by 4 bases, with 17 bases between them. The CDR3 is made up of 16 amino acids. The CDR3 DNA reads as TGTGCCAGCAGCTTGTACCTTGGGCAGGGGGGAGAGACCCAGTACTTC. Its protein is CASSLYLGQGGETQYF. The full variable domain, completed using reference TRBV5-5 and TRBJ2-5, is DAGVTQSPTHLIKTRGQQVTLRCSPISGHKSVSWYQQVLGQGPQFIFQYYEKEERGRGNFPDRFSARQFPNYSSELNVNALLLGDSALYLCASSLYLGQGGETQYFGPGTRLLVL.

This clonotype turned up a few times. The chain combines TRBV10-3 with TRBJ2-7, with a possible D match to TRBD2 (5 bases). This CDR3 is 15 amino acids long. The germline V gene has CDR1 ENHRY and CDR2 SYGVKD. The V end was cut by 2 bases, the J end by 3 bases, with 14 bases between. CDR3 residues: CAISERELGYYEQYF. The CDR3 DNA reads TGTGCCATCAGTGAGAGGGAGCTAGGCTACTACGAGCAGTACTTC.